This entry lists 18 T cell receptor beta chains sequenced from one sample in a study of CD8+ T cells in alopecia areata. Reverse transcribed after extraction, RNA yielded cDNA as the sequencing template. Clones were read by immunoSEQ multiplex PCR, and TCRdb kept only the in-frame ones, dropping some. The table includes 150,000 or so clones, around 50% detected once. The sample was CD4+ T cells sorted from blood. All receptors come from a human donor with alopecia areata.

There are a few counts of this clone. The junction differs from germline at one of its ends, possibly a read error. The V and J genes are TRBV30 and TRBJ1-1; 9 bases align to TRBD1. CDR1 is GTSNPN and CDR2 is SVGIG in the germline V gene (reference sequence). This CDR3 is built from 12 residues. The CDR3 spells CAGRTGDTEAFF. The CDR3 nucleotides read TGTGCCGGGAGGACAGGGGACACTGAAGCTTTCTTT.

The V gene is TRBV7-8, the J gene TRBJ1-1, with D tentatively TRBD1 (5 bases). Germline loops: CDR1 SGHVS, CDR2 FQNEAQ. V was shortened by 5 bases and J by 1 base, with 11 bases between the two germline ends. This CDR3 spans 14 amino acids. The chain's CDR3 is CASSADRTNTEAFF. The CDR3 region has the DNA TGTGCCAGCAGCGCCGACAGAACGAACACTGAAGCTTTCTTT.

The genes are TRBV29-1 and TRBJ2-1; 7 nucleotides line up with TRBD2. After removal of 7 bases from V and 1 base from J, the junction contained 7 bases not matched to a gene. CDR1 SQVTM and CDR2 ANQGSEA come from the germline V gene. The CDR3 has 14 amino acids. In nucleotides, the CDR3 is TGCAGCGGAAGCGGGGTGCTTTCCTACAATGAGCAGTTCTTC. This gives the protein CSGSGVLSYNEQFF.

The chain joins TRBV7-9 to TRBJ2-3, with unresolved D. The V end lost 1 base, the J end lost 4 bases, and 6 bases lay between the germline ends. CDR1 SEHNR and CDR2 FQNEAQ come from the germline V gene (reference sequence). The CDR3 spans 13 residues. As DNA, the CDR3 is TGTGCCAGCAGCTTAGAGGGCTCAGATACGCAGTATTTT. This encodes CASSLEGSDTQYF.

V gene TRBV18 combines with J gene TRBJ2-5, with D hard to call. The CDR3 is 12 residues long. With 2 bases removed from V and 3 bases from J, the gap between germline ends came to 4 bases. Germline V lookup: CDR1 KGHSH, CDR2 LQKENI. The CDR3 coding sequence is TGTGCCAGCTCACCAAAAGAAGAGACCCAGTACTTC. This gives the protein CASSPKEETQYF.

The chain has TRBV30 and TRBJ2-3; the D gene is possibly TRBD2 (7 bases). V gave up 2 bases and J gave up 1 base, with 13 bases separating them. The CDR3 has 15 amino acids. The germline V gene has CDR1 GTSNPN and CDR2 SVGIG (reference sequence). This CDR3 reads CAWSLGGGGTDTQYF. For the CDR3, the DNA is TGTGCCTGGAGTTTAGGGGGAGGGGGCACAGATACGCAGTATTTT.

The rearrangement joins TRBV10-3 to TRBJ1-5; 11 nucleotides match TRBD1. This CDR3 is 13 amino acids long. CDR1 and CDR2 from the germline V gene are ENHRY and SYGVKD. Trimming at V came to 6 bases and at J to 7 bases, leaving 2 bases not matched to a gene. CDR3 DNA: TGTGCCATCAGGGGACAGGGGGAACAGCCCCAGCATTTT. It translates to CAIRGQGEQPQHF.

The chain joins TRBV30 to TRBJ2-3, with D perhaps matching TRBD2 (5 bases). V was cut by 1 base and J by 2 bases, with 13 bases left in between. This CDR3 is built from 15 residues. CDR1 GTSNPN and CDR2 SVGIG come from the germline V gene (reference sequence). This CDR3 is CAWSGQRRPTDTQYF. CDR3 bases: TGTGCCTGGAGTGGGCAGCGGAGACCCACAGATACGCAGTATTTT.

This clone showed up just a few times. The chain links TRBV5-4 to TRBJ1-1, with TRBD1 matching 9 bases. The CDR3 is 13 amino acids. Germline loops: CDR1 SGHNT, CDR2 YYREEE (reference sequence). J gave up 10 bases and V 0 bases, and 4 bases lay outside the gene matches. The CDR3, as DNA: TGTGCCAGCAGCTTGGGGGGACAGGGCAGAGCTTTCTTT. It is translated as CASSLGGQGRAFF.

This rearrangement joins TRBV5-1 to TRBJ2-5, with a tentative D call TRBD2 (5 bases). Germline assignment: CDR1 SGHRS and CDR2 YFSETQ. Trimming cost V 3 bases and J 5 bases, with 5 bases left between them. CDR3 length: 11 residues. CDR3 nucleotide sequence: TGCGCCAGCAGCTGGGAGGAGACCCAGTACTTC. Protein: CASSWEETQYF.

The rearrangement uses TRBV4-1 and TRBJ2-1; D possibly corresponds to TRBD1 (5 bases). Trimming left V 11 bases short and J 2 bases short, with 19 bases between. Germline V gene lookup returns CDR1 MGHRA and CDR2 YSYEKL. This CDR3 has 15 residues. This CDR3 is CAAAPSQGPYNEQFF. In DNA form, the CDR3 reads TGCGCCGCCGCGCCCAGCCAGGGTCCCTACAATGAGCAGTTCTTC.

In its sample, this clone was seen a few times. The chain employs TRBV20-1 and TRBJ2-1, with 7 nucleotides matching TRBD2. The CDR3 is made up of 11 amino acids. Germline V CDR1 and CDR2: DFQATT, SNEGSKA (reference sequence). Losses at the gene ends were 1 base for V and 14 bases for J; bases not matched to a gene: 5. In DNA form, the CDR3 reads TGCAGTGCTAGAGGGGAGGGTATAGAGTTCTTC. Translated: CSARGEGIEFF.

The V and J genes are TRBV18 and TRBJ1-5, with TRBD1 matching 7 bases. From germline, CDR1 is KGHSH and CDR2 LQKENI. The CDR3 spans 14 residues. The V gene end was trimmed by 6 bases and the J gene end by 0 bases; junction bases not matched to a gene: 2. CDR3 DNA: TGTGCCAGCTCTGGACAGGATAGCAATCAGCCCCAGCATTTT. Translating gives CASSGQDSNQPQHF.

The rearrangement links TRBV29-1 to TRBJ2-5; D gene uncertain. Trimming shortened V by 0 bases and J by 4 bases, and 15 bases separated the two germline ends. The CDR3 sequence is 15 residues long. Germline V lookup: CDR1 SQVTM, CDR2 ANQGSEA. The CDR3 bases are TGCAGCGTTGAAGAGGGCGCGGTCGTGAGAGAGACCCAGTACTTC. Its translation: CSVEEGAVVRETQYF.

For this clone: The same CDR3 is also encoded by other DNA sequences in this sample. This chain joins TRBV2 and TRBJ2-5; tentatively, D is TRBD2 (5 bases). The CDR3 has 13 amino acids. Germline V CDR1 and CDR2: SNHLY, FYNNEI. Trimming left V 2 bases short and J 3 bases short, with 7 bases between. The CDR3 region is CASSELGEETQYF. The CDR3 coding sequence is TGTGCCAGCAGTGAATTGGGAGAAGAGACCCAGTACTTC.

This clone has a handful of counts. The CDR3 region is CATSRARSGAGELFF. In DNA, the CDR3 is TGTGCCACCAGCAGAGCTAGGAGTGGGGCCGGGGAGCTGTTTTTT. The V call is TRBV15, the J call TRBJ2-2; D unclear. Germline V gene data show CDR1 as LNHNV and CDR2 as YYDKDF (reference sequence). The CDR3 loop spans 15 amino acids. With 1 base removed from V and 6 bases from J, the gap between germline ends came to 12 bases.

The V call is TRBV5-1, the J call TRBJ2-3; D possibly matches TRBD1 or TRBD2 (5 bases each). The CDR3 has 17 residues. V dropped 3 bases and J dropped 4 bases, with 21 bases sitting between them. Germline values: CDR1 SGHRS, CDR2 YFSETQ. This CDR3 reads CASSSHRGGDEADTQYF. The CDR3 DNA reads TGCGCCAGCAGCTCCCACCGGGGCGGCGACGAGGCAGATACGCAGTATTTT.

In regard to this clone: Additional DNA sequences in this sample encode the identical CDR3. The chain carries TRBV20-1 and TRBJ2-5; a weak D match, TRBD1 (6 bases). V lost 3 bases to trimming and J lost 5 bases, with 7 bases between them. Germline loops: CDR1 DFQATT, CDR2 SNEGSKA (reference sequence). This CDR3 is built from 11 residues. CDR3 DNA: TGCAGTGCTAGTCAGGGGGAGACCCAGTACTTC. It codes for CSASQGETQYF.